Listed here is a single T cell receptor beta chain. This sample was included in a study of chemoradiotherapy in HPV16-positive cancers. V was shortened by 0 bases and J by 5 bases, with 11 bases between the two germline ends. The CDR3 length is 14 residues. Germline V CDR1 and CDR2: SGHNT, YYREEE (reference sequence). Generated by immunoSEQ multiplex PCR, the TCRdb table keeps only in-frame clones and is missing some. The sample includes tens of thousands of clones, 94% of them seen just once. This TCR derives from a human donor with HPV-associated anogenital cancer. Sample collection was performed from a patient who underwent chemoradiotherapy. The chain has TRBV5-4 and TRBJ1-1, with D possibly being TRBD1 (5 bases). This chain's CDR3 is CASSLARERTEAFF. CDR3 nucleotides: TGTGCCAGCAGCTTGGCCAGGGAGAGGACTGAAGCTTTCTTT.